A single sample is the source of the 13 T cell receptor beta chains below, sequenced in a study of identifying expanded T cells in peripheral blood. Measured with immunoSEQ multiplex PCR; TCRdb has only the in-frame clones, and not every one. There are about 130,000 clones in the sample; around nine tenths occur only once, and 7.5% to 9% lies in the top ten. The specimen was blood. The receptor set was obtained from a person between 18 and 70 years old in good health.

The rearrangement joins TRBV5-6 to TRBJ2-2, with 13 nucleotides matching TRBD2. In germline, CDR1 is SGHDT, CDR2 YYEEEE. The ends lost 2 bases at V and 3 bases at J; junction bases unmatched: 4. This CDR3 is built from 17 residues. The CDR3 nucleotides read TGTGCCAGCAGCTTTTTAGGACTAGCGGGGGACACCGGGGAGCTGTTTTTT. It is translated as CASSFLGLAGDTGELFF.

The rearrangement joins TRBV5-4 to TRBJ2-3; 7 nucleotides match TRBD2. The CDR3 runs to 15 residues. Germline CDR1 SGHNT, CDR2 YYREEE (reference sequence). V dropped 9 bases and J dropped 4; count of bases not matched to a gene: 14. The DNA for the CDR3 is TGTGCCACCAGGTGGGGGGGGAGATTGGCAGATACGCAGTATTTT. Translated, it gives CATRWGGRLADTQYF.

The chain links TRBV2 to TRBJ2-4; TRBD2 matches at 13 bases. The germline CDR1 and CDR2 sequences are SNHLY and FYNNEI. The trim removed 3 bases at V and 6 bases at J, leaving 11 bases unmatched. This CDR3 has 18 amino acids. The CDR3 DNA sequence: TGTGCCAGCAGTGATTGGGAACTAGCGGGAGGGCCGGTAAACATTCAGTACTTC. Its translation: CASSDWELAGGPVNIQYF.

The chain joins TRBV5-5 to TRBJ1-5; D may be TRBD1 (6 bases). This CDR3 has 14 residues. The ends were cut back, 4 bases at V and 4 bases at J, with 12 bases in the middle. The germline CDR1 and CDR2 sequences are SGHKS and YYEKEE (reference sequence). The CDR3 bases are TGTGCCAGCAGCCACAGGGTAGGGAATCAGCCCCAGCATTTT. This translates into CASSHRVGNQPQHF.

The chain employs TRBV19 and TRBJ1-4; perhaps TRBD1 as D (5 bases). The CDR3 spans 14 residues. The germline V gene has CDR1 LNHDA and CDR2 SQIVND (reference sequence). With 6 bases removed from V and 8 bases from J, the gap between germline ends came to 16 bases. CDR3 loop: CASSEGLRGEKLFF. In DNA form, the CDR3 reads TGTGCCAGTAGCGAAGGACTTCGGGGGGAAAAACTGTTTTTT.

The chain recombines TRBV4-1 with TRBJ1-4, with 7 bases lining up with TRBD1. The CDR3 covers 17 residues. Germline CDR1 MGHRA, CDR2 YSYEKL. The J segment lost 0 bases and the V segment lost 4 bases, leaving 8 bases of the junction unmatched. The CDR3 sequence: CASSLTGKGATNEKLFF. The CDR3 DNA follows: TGCGCCAGCAGCCTGACAGGGAAGGGGGCAACTAATGAAAAACTGTTTTTT.

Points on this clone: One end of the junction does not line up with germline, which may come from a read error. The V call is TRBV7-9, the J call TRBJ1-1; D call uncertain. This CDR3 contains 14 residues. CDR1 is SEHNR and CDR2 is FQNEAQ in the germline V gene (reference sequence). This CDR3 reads CASSLAPSNTEAFF. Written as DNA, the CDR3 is TGTGCCAGCAGTTTAGCACCCTCGAACACTGAAGCTTTCTTT.

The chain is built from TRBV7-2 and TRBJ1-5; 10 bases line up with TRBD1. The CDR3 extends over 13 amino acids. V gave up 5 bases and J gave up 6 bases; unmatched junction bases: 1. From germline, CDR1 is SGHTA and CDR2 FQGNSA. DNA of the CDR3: TGTGCCAGCAGCGGGACAGGGGCTCAGCCCCAGCATTTT. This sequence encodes CASSGTGAQPQHF.

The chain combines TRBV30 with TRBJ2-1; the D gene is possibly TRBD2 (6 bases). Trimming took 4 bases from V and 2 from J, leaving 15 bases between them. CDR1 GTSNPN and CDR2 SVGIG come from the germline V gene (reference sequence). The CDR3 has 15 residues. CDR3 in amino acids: CAWTQAGGAYNEQFF. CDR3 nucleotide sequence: TGTGCCTGGACCCAGGCTGGAGGGGCCTACAATGAGCAGTTCTTC.

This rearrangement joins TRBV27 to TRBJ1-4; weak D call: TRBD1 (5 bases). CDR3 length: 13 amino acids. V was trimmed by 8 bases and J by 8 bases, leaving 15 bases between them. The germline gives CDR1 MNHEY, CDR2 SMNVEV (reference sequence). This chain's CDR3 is CASSGGVGEKLFF. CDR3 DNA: TGTGCCAGCTCGGGAGGGGTTGGAGAAAAACTGTTTTTT.

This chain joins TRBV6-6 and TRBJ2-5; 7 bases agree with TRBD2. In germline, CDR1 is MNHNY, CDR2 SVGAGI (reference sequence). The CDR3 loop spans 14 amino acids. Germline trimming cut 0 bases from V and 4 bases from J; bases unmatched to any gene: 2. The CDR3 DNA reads TGTGCCAGCAGTTACTCGGGCGGGGGAGAGACCCAGTACTTC. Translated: CASSYSGGGETQYF.

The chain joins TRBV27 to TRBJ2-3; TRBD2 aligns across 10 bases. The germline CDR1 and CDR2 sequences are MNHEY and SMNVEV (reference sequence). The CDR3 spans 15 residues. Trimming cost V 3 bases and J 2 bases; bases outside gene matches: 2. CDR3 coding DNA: TGTGCCAGCAGTTTCCTAGCGGGGGACACAGATACGCAGTATTTT. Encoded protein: CASSFLAGDTDTQYF.

The DNA for the CDR3 is TGTGCCAGCAGCTTGGAGGTGCTGAACACTGAAGCTTTCTTT. This codes for CASSLEVLNTEAFF. The V gene is TRBV7-2, the J gene TRBJ1-1; D is uncertain. Germline V lookup: CDR1 SGHTA, CDR2 FQGNSA. The CDR3 has 14 residues. V shed 3 bases and J shed 0 bases, with 8 bases lying between them.